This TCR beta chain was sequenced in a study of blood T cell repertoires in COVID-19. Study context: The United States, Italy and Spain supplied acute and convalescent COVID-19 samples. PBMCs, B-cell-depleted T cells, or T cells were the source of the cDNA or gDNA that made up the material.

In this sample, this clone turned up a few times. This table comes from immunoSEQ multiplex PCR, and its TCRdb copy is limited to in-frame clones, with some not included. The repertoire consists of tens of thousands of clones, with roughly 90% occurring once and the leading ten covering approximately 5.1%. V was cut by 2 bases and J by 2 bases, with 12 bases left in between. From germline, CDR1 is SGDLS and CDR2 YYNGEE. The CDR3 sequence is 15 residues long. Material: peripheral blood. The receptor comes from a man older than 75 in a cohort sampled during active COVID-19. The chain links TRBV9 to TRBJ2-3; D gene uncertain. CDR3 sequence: CASSVLQRNTDTQYF. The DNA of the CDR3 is TGTGCCAGCAGCGTCTTACAGAGAAACACAGATACGCAGTATTTT.